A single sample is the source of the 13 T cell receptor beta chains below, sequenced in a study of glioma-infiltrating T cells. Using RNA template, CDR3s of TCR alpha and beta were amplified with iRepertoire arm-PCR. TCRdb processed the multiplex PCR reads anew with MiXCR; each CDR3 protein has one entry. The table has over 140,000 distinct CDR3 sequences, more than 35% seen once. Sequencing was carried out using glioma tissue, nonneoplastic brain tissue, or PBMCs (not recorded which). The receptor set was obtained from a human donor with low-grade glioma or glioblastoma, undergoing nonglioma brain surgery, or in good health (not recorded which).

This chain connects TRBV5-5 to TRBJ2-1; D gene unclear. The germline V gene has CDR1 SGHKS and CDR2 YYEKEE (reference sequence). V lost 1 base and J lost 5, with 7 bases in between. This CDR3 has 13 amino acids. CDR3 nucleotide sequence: TGTGCCAGCAGCTTGCCAGAAAACAATGAGCAGTTCTTC. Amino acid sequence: CASSLPENNEQFF.

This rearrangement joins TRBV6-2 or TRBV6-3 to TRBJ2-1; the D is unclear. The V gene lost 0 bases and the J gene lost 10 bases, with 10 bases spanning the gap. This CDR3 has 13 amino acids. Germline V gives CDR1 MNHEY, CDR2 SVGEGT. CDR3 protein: CASSYSNLVEQFF. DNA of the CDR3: TGTGCCAGCAGTTACTCGAATTTAGTCGAGCAGTTCTTC.

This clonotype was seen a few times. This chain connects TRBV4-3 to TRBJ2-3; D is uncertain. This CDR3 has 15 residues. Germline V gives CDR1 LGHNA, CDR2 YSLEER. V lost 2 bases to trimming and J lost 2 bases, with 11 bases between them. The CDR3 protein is CASSQYRANTDTQYF. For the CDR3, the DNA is TGCGCCAGCAGCCAATATAGGGCGAACACAGATACGCAGTATTTT.

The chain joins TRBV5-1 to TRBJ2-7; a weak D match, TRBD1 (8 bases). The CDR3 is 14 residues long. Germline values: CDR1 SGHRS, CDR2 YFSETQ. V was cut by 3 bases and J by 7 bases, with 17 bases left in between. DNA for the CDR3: TGCGCCAGCAGCTCGGACAGGGAGGGAGGTGAGCAGTACTTC. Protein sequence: CASSSDREGGEQYF.

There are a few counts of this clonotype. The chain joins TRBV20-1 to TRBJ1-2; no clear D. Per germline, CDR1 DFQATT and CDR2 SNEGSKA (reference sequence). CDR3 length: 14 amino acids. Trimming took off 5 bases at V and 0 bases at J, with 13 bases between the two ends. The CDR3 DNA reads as TGCAGTGCTGCCCGGGTACTAGCTAACTATGGCTACACCTTC. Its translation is CSAARVLANYGYTF.

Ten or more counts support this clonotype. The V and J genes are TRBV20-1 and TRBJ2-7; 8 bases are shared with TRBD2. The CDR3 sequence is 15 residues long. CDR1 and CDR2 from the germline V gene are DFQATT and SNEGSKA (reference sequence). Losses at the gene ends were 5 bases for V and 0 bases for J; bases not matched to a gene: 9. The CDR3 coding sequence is TGCAGTGCTTTAGCCGTCGGACTAGCCTCCTACGAGCAGTACTTC. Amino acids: CSALAVGLASYEQYF.

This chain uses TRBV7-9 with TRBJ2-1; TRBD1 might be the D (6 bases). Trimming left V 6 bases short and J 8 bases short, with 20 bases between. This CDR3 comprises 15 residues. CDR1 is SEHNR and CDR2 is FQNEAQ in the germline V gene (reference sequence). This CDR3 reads CASSRTEQGIDEQFF. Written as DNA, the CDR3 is TGTGCCAGCAGTCGCACGGAACAGGGTATCGATGAGCAGTTCTTC.

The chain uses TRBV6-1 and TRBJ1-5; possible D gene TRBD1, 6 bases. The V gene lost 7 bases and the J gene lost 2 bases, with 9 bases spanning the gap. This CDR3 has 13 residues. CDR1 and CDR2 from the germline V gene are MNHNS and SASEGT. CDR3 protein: CASKGEGNQPQHF. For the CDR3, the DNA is TGTGCCAGCAAGGGGGAGGGCAATCAGCCCCAGCATTTT.

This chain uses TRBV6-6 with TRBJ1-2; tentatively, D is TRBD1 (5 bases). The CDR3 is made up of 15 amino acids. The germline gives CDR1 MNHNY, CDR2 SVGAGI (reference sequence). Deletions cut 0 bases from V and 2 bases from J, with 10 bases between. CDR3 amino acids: CASSYSPAGNYGYTF. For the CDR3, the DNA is TGTGCCAGCAGTTACTCCCCTGCAGGGAACTATGGCTACACCTTC.

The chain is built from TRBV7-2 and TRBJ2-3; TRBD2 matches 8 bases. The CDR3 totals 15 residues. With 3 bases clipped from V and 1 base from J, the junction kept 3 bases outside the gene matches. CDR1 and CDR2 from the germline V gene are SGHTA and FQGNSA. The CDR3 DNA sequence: TGTGCCAGCAGCTTTAGCGGGAAGGGCACAGATACGCAGTATTTT. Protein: CASSFSGKGTDTQYF.

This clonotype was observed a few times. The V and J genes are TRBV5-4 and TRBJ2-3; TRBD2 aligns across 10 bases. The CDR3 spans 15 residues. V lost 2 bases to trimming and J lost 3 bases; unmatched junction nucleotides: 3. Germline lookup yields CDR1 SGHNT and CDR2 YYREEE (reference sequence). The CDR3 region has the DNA TGTGCCAGCAGCTTAGGGGGACTAGCGACAGATACGCAGTATTTT. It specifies CASSLGGLATDTQYF. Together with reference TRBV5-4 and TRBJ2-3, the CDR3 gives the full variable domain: ETGVTQSPTHLIKTRGQQVTLRCSSQSGHNTVSWYQQALGQGPQFIFQYYREEENGRGNFPPRFSGLQFPNYSSELNVNALELDDSALYLCASSLGGLATDTQYFGPGTRLTVL.

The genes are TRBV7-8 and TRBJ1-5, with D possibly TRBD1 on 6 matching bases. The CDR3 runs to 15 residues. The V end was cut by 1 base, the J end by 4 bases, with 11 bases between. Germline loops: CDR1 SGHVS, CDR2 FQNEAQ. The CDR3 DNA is TGTGCCAGCAGCTTAGGCAGGGGCAGTAATCAGCCCCAGCATTTT. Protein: CASSLGRGSNQPQHF. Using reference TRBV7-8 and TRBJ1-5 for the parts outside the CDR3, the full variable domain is GAGVSQSPRYKVAKRGQDVALRCDPISGHVSLFWYQQALGQGPEFLTYFQNEAQLDKSGLPSDRFFAERPEGSVSTLKIQRTQQEDSAVYLCASSLGRGSNQPQHFGDGTRLSIL.

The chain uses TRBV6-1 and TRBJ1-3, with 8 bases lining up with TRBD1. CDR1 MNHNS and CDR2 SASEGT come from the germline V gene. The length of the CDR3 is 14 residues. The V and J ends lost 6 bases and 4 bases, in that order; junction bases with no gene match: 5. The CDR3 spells CASSRQGPGNTIYF. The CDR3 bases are TGTGCCAGCAGCCGACAGGGGCCGGGAAACACCATATATTTT.